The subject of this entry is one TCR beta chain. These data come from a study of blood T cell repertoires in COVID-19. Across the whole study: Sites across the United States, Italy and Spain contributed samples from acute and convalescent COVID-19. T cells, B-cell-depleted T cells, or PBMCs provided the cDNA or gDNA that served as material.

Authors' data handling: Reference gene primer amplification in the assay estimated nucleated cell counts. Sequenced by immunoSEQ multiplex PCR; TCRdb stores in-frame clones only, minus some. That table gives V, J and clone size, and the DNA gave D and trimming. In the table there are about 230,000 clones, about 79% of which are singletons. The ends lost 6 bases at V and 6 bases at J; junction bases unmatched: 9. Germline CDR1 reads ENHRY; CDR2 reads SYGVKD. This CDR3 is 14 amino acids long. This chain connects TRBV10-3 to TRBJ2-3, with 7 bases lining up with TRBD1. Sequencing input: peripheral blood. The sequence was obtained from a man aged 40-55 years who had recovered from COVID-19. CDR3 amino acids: CAIRTGDRGDTQYF. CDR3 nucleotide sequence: TGTGCCATCAGAACAGGGGATAGGGGGGATACGCAGTATTTT.